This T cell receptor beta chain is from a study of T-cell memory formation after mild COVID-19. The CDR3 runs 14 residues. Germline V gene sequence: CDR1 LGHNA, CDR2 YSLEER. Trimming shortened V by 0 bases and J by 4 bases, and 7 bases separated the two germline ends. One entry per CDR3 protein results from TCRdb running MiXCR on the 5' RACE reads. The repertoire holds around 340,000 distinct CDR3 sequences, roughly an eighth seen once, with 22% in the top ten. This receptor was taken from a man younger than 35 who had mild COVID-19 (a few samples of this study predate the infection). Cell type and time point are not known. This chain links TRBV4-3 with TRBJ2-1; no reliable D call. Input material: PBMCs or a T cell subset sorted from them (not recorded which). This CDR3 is CASSQDHLYNEQFF. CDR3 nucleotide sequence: TGCGCCAGCAGCCAAGATCACCTATACAATGAGCAGTTCTTC.